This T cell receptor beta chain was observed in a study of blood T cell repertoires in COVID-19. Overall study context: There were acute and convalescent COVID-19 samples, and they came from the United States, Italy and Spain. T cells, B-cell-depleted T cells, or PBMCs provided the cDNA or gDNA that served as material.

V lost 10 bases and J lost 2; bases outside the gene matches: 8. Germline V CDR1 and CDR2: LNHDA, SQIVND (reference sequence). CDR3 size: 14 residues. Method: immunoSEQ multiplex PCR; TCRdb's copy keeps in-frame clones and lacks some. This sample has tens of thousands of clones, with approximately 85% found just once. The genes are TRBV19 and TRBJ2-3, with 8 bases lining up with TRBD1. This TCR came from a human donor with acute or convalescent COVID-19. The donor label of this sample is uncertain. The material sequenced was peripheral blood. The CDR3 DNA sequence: TGTGCCACCTCCCAGGGGGCCTTCACAGATACGCAGTATTTT. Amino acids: CATSQGAFTDTQYF. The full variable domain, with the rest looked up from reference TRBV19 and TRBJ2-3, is DGGITQSPKYLFRKEGQNVTLSCEQNLNHDAMYWYRQDPGQGLRLIYYSQIVNDFQKGDIAEGYSVSREKKESFPLTVTSAQKNPTAFYLCATSQGAFTDTQYFGPGTRLTVL.